This TCR beta chain was obtained from a study of human T cells and chemical hapten exposure. Study results and limitations: Each of the donors had alopecia, so their immune responses may not resemble those of healthy people. Significantly greater numbers of large CDR3 similarity clusters came from expanded TCRs than from controls.

This clonotype was seen a handful of times. Its target is not known. Noted time point: pre-sensitization, week 0. The treatment here: therapeutic diphenylcyclopropenone sensitization with weekly scalp DPC. Total RNA came from unfractionated whole blood. TCRdb fed the RACE reads into MiXCR, producing one record per CDR3 protein. The table includes 250,000 or so distinct CDR3 sequences, approximately 7.5% detected once. Per germline, CDR1 DFQATT and CDR2 SNEGSKA (reference sequence). This CDR3 is 15 amino acids long. V gave up 3 bases and J gave up 2 bases, with 14 bases separating them. The specimen was whole blood, collected in connection with sensitization to the hapten diphenylcyclopropenone (DPC). The origin of this receptor is a man aged 18 to 35 with alopecia areata. Some clones in this sample may be carry-over from other donors' samples. The chain uses TRBV20-1 and TRBJ1-5; a possible D gene is TRBD1 (5 bases). The chain's CDR3 is CSASLEGRGNQPQHF. CDR3 in DNA: TGCAGTGCTAGTCTCGAGGGGCGAGGCAATCAGCCCCAGCATTTT.